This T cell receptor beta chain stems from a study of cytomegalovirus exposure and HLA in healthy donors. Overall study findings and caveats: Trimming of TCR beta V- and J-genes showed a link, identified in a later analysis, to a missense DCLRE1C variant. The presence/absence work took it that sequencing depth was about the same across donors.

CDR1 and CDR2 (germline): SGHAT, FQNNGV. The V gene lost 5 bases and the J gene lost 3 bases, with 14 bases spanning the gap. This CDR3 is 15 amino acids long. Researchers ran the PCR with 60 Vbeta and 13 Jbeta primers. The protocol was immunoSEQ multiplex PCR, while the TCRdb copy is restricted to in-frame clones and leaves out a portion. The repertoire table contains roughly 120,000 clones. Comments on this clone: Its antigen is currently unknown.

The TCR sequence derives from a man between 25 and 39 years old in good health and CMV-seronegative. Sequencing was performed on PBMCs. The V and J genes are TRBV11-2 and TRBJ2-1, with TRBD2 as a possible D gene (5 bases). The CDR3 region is CASSPEIAIYNEQFF. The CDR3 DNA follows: TGTGCCAGCAGCCCAGAAATAGCGATCTACAATGAGCAGTTCTTC.